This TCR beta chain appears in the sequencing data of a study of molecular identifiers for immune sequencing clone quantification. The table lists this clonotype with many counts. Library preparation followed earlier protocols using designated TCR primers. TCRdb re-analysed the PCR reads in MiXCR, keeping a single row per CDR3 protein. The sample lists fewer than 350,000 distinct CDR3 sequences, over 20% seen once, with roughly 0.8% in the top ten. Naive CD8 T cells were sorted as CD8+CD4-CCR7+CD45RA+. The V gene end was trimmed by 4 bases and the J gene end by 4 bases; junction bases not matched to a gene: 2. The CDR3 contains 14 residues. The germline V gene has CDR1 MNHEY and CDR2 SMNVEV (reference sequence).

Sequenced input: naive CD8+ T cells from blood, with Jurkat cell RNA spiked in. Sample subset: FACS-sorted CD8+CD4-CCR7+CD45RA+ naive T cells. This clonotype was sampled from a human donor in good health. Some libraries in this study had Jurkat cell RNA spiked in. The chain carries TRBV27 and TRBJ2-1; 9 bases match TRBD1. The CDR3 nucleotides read TGTGCCAGCAGTTCCGGACAGGGGTACAATGAGCAGTTCTTC. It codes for CASSSGQGYNEQFF.